The rows below give T cell receptor beta chains drawn from one sample of a study of T cell responses to AZD1222 COVID-19 vaccine. Repertoires were generated with immunoSEQ multiplex PCR, while TCRdb's copy carries only in-frame clones and drops some. The sample lists almost 50,000 clones; around four fifths were seen once. Source: peripheral blood, taken on day 0 of MenACWY control vaccination. All receptors derive from an adult in good health. Each CDR3 is given with its conserved first and last residue. Fields, in order: CDR3 DNA, CDR3 protein, J gene, clone size, D gene, V gene. The D gene is left open where the match is weak. Expanded clones get a size class; other rows say once, few or many, or leave the size out.

CDR3nt: TGTGCCAGCAGTTTAATGGCAGGGGGGGGCACCGGGGAGCTGTTTTTT; CDR3aa: CASSLMAGGGTGELFF; j_gene: TRBJ2-2; abundance: few; d_gene: -; v_gene: TRBV27
CDR3nt: TGTGCCAGCAGCCCGCGTGGGCGGCCCCAGCATTTT; CDR3aa: CASSPRGRPQHF; j_gene: TRBJ1-5; abundance: -; d_gene: -; v_gene: TRBV6-2/TRBV6-3
CDR3nt: TGTGCCAGCTCACCTCAGGGGGCTGGAACGAACACTGAAGCTTTCTTT; CDR3aa: CASSPQGAGTNTEAFF; j_gene: TRBJ1-1; abundance: -; d_gene: TRBD1; v_gene: TRBV18
CDR3nt: TGTGCCAGCAGTTACAATCCAGATCAGGCCTATGGCTACACCTTC; CDR3aa: CASSYNPDQAYGYTF; j_gene: TRBJ1-2; abundance: few; d_gene: -; v_gene: TRBV6-5
CDR3nt: TGTGCCAGCAGCGATATACAGACAGTGCATGGGTCACCCCTCCACTTT; CDR3aa: CASSDIQTVHGSPLHF; j_gene: TRBJ1-6; abundance: -; d_gene: -; v_gene: TRBV28
CDR3nt: TGTGCCTGGAGTGACAGGGGAAGAGGGAGCAATCAGCCCCAGCATTTT; CDR3aa: CAWSDRGRGSNQPQHF; j_gene: TRBJ1-5; abundance: -; d_gene: TRBD1; v_gene: TRBV30
CDR3nt: TGTGCCAGCAGCTTAGGGAATTCACCCCTCCACTTT; CDR3aa: CASSLGNSPLHF; j_gene: TRBJ1-6; abundance: -; d_gene: -; v_gene: TRBV11-2
CDR3nt: TGTGCCAGCAGTTACGTGTGGGGAGGGGCAGATACGCAGTATTTT; CDR3aa: CASSYVWGGADTQYF; j_gene: TRBJ2-3; abundance: -; d_gene: TRBD2; v_gene: TRBV6-5
CDR3nt: TGTGCCAGCAGCTTAAACACAGGGAATCAGCCCCAGCATTTT; CDR3aa: CASSLNTGNQPQHF; j_gene: TRBJ1-5; abundance: -; d_gene: -; v_gene: TRBV7-2
CDR3nt: TGCGCCAGCAGCTTGGAGGGCGGCCAAGAGACCCAGTACTTC; CDR3aa: CASSLEGGQETQYF; j_gene: TRBJ2-5; abundance: -; d_gene: -; v_gene: TRBV5-1
CDR3nt: TGTGCCAGCAGTGGGAACGGGATTTCCACCGGGGAGCTGTTTTTT; CDR3aa: CASSGNGISTGELFF; j_gene: TRBJ2-2; abundance: -; d_gene: -; v_gene: TRBV2
CDR3nt: TGTGCCAGTAGTGGGACGAGGGGGCAGGGCACCGGGGAGCTGTTTTTT; CDR3aa: CASSGTRGQGTGELFF; j_gene: TRBJ2-2; abundance: -; d_gene: TRBD1; v_gene: TRBV19
CDR3nt: TGTGCCAGCAGTTGGGGACAGGGCTTCTATGGCTACACCTTC; CDR3aa: CASSWGQGFYGYTF; j_gene: TRBJ1-2; abundance: -; d_gene: TRBD1; v_gene: TRBV28
CDR3nt: TGTGCCACCAGCGTAAGAGGGAAAGCTTTCTTT; CDR3aa: CATSVRGKAFF; j_gene: TRBJ1-1; abundance: -; d_gene: -; v_gene: TRBV24-1
CDR3nt: TGTGCCAGCAGCTTCGACCGCCTCTACTATGGCTACACCTTC; CDR3aa: CASSFDRLYYGYTF; j_gene: TRBJ1-2; abundance: once; d_gene: -; v_gene: TRBV7-9
CDR3nt: TGTGCCAGCAGCCCGGACAGATTACCCTACGAGCAGTACTTC; CDR3aa: CASSPDRLPYEQYF; j_gene: TRBJ2-7; abundance: -; d_gene: -; v_gene: TRBV5-5
CDR3nt: TGTGCCTGGAGGACAGGGGGCAAAGAAAAACTGTTTTTT; CDR3aa: CAWRTGGKEKLFF; j_gene: TRBJ1-4; abundance: -; d_gene: TRBD1; v_gene: TRBV30
CDR3nt: TGTGCCAGCAGTTTTGACAGAGCCTATAATTCACCCCTCCACTTT; CDR3aa: CASSFDRAYNSPLHF; j_gene: TRBJ1-6; abundance: -; d_gene: -; v_gene: TRBV27
CDR3nt: TGTGCCAGCAGCCCAGTGAGACAGGGAAAAGAGACCCAGTACTTC; CDR3aa: CASSPVRQGKETQYF; j_gene: TRBJ2-5; abundance: -; d_gene: TRBD1; v_gene: TRBV14
CDR3nt: TGTGCCAGCAGTGAAGCGGACGGCACCGTGAACACTGAAGCTTTCTTT; CDR3aa: CASSEADGTVNTEAFF; j_gene: TRBJ1-1; abundance: medium-sized; d_gene: -; v_gene: TRBV2
CDR3nt: TGTGCCAGCAGCCATAACGGGGGCACTGAAGCTTTCTTT; CDR3aa: CASSHNGGTEAFF; j_gene: TRBJ1-1; abundance: -; d_gene: -; v_gene: TRBV7-9
CDR3nt: TGTGCCACCGCAGAGGGTAACGGCAATCAGCCCCAGCATTTT; CDR3aa: CATAEGNGNQPQHF; j_gene: TRBJ1-5; abundance: -; d_gene: -; v_gene: TRBV24-1
CDR3nt: TGCGCCAGCACTTCCTCAGGGGGGAACACCATATATTTT; CDR3aa: CASTSSGGNTIYF; j_gene: TRBJ1-3; abundance: -; d_gene: TRBD1; v_gene: TRBV5-1
CDR3nt: TGTGCCAGCACTCCCGGGGGACCCTACGAGCAGTACTTC; CDR3aa: CASTPGGPYEQYF; j_gene: TRBJ2-7; abundance: once; d_gene: -; v_gene: TRBV28
CDR3nt: TGCAGTGCTAGTAGCCGACTGGGTACAGATACGCAGTATTTT; CDR3aa: CSASSRLGTDTQYF; j_gene: TRBJ2-3; abundance: once; d_gene: -; v_gene: TRBV20-1
CDR3nt: TGTGCCAGCAGCTTATTCGGTCAGCCCCAGCATTTT; CDR3aa: CASSLFGQPQHF; j_gene: TRBJ1-5; abundance: -; d_gene: -; v_gene: TRBV7-2
CDR3nt: TGCGCCAGCAGCCCGGGGAGGGGCACTGAAGCTTTCTTT; CDR3aa: CASSPGRGTEAFF; j_gene: TRBJ1-1; abundance: -; d_gene: -; v_gene: TRBV10-1
CDR3nt: TGTGCCAGCAGTGGGGACATACCAAACATTCAGTACTTC; CDR3aa: CASSGDIPNIQYF; j_gene: TRBJ2-4; abundance: -; d_gene: -; v_gene: TRBV2
CDR3nt: TGTGCCAGCAGTTCCGACCGGGACGGCCAGCATTTT; CDR3aa: CASSSDRDGQHF; j_gene: TRBJ1-5; abundance: once; d_gene: -; v_gene: TRBV7-9
CDR3nt: TGTGCCAGCAGTGCCCCCGGGGAGGCGTTCGAGCAGTACTTC; CDR3aa: CASSAPGEAFEQYF; j_gene: TRBJ2-7; abundance: -; d_gene: -; v_gene: TRBV25-1
CDR3nt: TGTGCCAGCAGTCCCAGACCCCAGAATAATTCACCCCTCCACTTT; CDR3aa: CASSPRPQNNSPLHF; j_gene: TRBJ1-6; abundance: -; d_gene: -; v_gene: TRBV6-5
CDR3nt: TGTGCCAGCAGTTTCGCCTCTACGGCTACAGGCGCTGAAGCTTTCTTT; CDR3aa: CASSFASTATGAEAFF; j_gene: TRBJ1-1; abundance: -; d_gene: -; v_gene: TRBV27
CDR3nt: TGTGCCAGCAGCTTCGACGGGGCGGTACTGTTTTTT; CDR3aa: CASSFDGAVLFF; j_gene: TRBJ1-4; abundance: -; d_gene: -; v_gene: TRBV5-4
CDR3nt: TGTGCCAGCAGTTCGTGGACAGTGAGCTCCTACAATGAGCAGTTCTTC; CDR3aa: CASSSWTVSSYNEQFF; j_gene: TRBJ2-1; abundance: -; d_gene: -; v_gene: TRBV6-4
CDR3nt: TGTGCCAGCAGTTTAATTAGTAGGGGAATCGCAAACTATGGCTACACCTTC; CDR3aa: CASSLISRGIANYGYTF; j_gene: TRBJ1-2; abundance: -; d_gene: -; v_gene: TRBV28
CDR3nt: TGTGCCAGCAGCTTAGGGGGACAGCACAATCAGCCCCAGCATTTT; CDR3aa: CASSLGGQHNQPQHF; j_gene: TRBJ1-5; abundance: once; d_gene: TRBD1; v_gene: TRBV7-2
CDR3nt: TGTGCCTGGAGCGGGGGACTCCTTCCGAATCAGCCCCAGCATTTT; CDR3aa: CAWSGGLLPNQPQHF; j_gene: TRBJ1-5; abundance: -; d_gene: -; v_gene: TRBV30
CDR3nt: TGTGCCAGCAGCGACCCGGGACGGGGGAACTATGGCTACACCTTC; CDR3aa: CASSDPGRGNYGYTF; j_gene: TRBJ1-2; abundance: -; d_gene: -; v_gene: TRBV2
CDR3nt: TGTGCCAGCAGCGAGACTAGCGGGGCCAACATTCAGTACTTC; CDR3aa: CASSETSGANIQYF; j_gene: TRBJ2-4; abundance: -; d_gene: TRBD2; v_gene: TRBV9
CDR3nt: TGTGCCAGCAGCCAATTCACTGGGTTCTCCTACAATGAGCAGTTCTTC; CDR3aa: CASSQFTGFSYNEQFF; j_gene: TRBJ2-1; abundance: once; d_gene: -; v_gene: TRBV3-1/TRBV3-2
CDR3nt: TGTGCCAGCAGCGTAGTAGGGCACGATGAGCAGTTCTTC; CDR3aa: CASSVVGHDEQFF; j_gene: TRBJ2-1; abundance: -; d_gene: -; v_gene: TRBV9
CDR3nt: TGTGCCAGCAGCCATACCGGGACAGGGAACACTGAAGCTTTCTTT; CDR3aa: CASSHTGTGNTEAFF; j_gene: TRBJ1-1; abundance: -; d_gene: TRBD1; v_gene: TRBV3-1/TRBV3-2
CDR3nt: TGTGCCAGCAGCTTAGGACAGGGGAGCACTGAAGCTTTCTTT; CDR3aa: CASSLGQGSTEAFF; j_gene: TRBJ1-1; abundance: -; d_gene: TRBD1; v_gene: TRBV7-8
CDR3nt: TGTGCCAGCAGTTACTTAAATGAGCAGTTCTTC; CDR3aa: CASSYLNEQFF; j_gene: TRBJ2-1; abundance: -; d_gene: -; v_gene: TRBV3-1/TRBV3-2
CDR3nt: TGTGCCATCAGTGAAGCGGGGGTCAATGAAAAACTGTTTTTT; CDR3aa: CAISEAGVNEKLFF; j_gene: TRBJ1-4; abundance: -; d_gene: -; v_gene: TRBV10-3
CDR3nt: TGTGCCAGCAGCTTAGGCGGGGAGCAGTTCTTC; CDR3aa: CASSLGGEQFF; j_gene: TRBJ2-1; abundance: few; d_gene: -; v_gene: TRBV7-9